This T cell receptor beta chain stems from a study of PD-L1 blockade in urothelial cancer. Every PCR received spiked-in synthetic TCR analog templates. Clones were read by immunoSEQ multiplex PCR, and TCRdb kept only the in-frame ones, dropping some. This sample has about 76,000 clones, with 80% to 95% found just once. Time point described: peripheral blood 6 weeks after treatment start. Locally advanced or metastatic urothelial carcinoma affected all patients. The sample here was PBMCs, taken around atezolizumab (anti-PD-L1) treatment. This clonotype was sampled from a woman over 75 with urothelial cancer.

CDR3 nucleotide sequence: TGTGCCTGGAGTGGGACAGGGAATTCGGAGACCCAGTACTTC. Translation: CAWSGTGNSETQYF. V is TRBV30 and J is TRBJ2-5, with 8 bases lining up with TRBD1. In germline, CDR1 is GTSNPN, CDR2 SVGIG (reference sequence). The CDR3 runs to 14 residues. Losses at the gene ends were 1 base for V and 5 bases for J; bases not matched to a gene: 6.